This TCR beta chain was documented in a study of T cells in Graves' hyperthyroidism and ophthalmopathy. Study observations and caveats: Most thyroid clonotypes that were expanded above 0.001 also turned up in blood. Progression to ophthalmopathy was predicted a median of approximately seven months early.

Template material for amplifying TCR beta CDR3 regions consisted of RNA transcripts. First-round RT-PCR of the TCR CDR3 relied on the HTBI primer set. Each CDR3 protein is one row after TCRdb ran MiXCR on the multiplex PCR reads. Of about 640,000 distinct CDR3 sequences listed, less than 25% are singletons. Active moderate-to-severe ophthalmopathy, Clinical Activity Score at least 3, NOSPECS at least 4, under 3 months' duration. Clinical symptoms, serum thyroxine and TRAb, thyroid ultrasound and orbital computed tomography together formed the diagnostic basis. This clonotype was seen repeatedly, ten times or more. The antigen remains unidentified. Unmatched junction bases numbered 6, after V lost 4 bases and J lost 0 bases. The V gene's germline CDR1 is SGHRS and CDR2 YFSETQ. This CDR3 is built from 15 residues.

The clonotype was recovered from a young man with Graves' ophthalmopathy. This chain joins TRBV5-1 and TRBJ2-7; TRBD1 matches 8 bases. Sequencing used blood. The CDR3 here is CASSPYTGGSYEQYF. CDR3 bases: TGCGCCAGCAGCCCATATACAGGGGGCTCCTACGAGCAGTACTTC.